Listed below are T cell receptor beta chains from one sample, sequenced in a study of Graves' ophthalmopathy and Graves' hyperthyroidism. From the multiplex PCR reads, TCRdb called clonotypes with MiXCR, one entry per CDR3 protein. This table has some 210,000 distinct CDR3 sequences, approximately 29% appearing once. The sample was peripheral blood. These TCRs come from a man aged 45 to 65 with Graves' ophthalmopathy. The CDR3 runs from the conserved cysteine through the conserved F or W. A D gene is named only where the DNA matches it firmly. Where a row states a size, it is once, few, many or the class of an expanded clone; other rows omit it.

v_gene	abundance	j_gene	len	d_gene	CDR3aa	CDR3nt
TRBV20-1	once	TRBJ2-7	13	NA	CSARWDTNYEQYF	TGCAGTGCTAGATGGGACACGAACTACGAGCAGTACTTC
TRBV11-2	NA	TRBJ2-5	14	NA	CASSNLASQETQYF	TGTGCCAGCAGCAACCTAGCGAGCCAAGAGACCCAGTACTTC
TRBV12-3/TRBV12-4	once	TRBJ2-2	15	NA	CASSNRNPNTGELFF	TGTGCCAGCAGTAACAGGAATCCGAACACCGGGGAGCTGTTTTTT
TRBV12-5	many	TRBJ2-5	14	TRBD1	CASGLGTAQETQYF	TGTGCTAGTGGCCTTGGGACAGCTCAAGAGACCCAGTACTTC
TRBV2	many	TRBJ2-7	15	TRBD1	CASRGTGGITYEQYF	TGTGCCAGCAGGGGGACAGGGGGGATAACCTACGAGCAGTACTTC
TRBV6-2/TRBV6-3	many	TRBJ1-5	12	NA	CASSYGLQPQHF	TGTGCCAGCAGTTACGGGCTTCAGCCCCAGCATTTT
TRBV20-1	few	TRBJ1-2	13	NA	CSAESRADYGYTF	TGCAGTGCGGAGTCTAGAGCGGACTATGGCTACACCTTC
TRBV5-1	many	TRBJ2-3	15	NA	CASSLAGGTGDTQYF	TGCGCCAGCAGCTTGGCCGGCGGAACGGGAGATACGCAGTATTTT
TRBV5-6	many	TRBJ2-7	13	NA	CASSQGTFYEQYF	TGTGCCAGCAGCCAGGGAACTTTCTACGAGCAGTACTTC
TRBV18	NA	TRBJ1-3	15	NA	CASSPAMGAGNTIYF	TGTGCCAGCTCCCCAGCGATGGGAGCTGGAAACACCATATATTTT
TRBV6-1	NA	TRBJ2-5	14	TRBD1	CASSEPGQRETQYF	TGTGCCAGCAGTGAGCCGGGACAGAGGGAGACCCAGTACTTC
TRBV19	NA	TRBJ1-5	14	NA	CASGNGYSNQPQHF	TGTGCCAGTGGGAACGGATATAGCAATCAGCCCCAGCATTTT
TRBV6-7	NA	TRBJ1-1	16	NA	CASAAGNTIMNTEAFF	TGTGCCAGCGCCGCAGGGAATACAATCATGAACACTGAAGCTTTCTTT
TRBV28	many	TRBJ2-7	14	NA	CASSTPGGVREQYF	TGTGCCAGCAGTACCCCAGGGGGGGTTAGGGAGCAGTACTTC
TRBV18	NA	TRBJ2-7	12	NA	CASSGLAQRGYF	TGTGCCAGCTCGGGTTTGGCTCAAAGGGGGTACTTC
TRBV12-3/TRBV12-4	many	TRBJ1-1	13	NA	CASSSRGGTEAFF	TGTGCCAGCAGCTCCAGGGGAGGGACTGAAGCTTTCTTT
TRBV7-3	NA	TRBJ2-7	15	NA	CASSLSPEYSYEQYF	TGTGCCAGCAGCTTAAGTCCGGAGTATTCCTACGAGCAGTACTTC
TRBV12-3/TRBV12-4	many	TRBJ2-6	16	NA	CASSLLDDSGANVLTF	TGTGCCAGCAGTTTACTGGACGACTCTGGGGCCAACGTCCTGACTTTC
TRBV10-2	many	TRBJ2-7	16	NA	CASSEIGEGPTYEQYF	TGCGCCAGCAGTGAGATCGGAGAGGGGCCAACCTACGAGCAGTACTTC
TRBV7-3	many	TRBJ2-5	16	NA	CASSPTTRTGQETQYF	TGTGCCAGCAGCCCCACGACTAGGACCGGCCAGGAGACCCAGTACTTC
TRBV27	many	TRBJ2-7	15	TRBD1	CASSQPGTGIYEQYF	TGTGCCAGCAGCCAACCCGGGACAGGGATCTACGAGCAGTACTTC
TRBV30	NA	TRBJ2-2	15	NA	CAWSVPDRNTGELFF	TGTGCCTGGAGTGTACCCGACCGGAACACCGGGGAGCTGTTTTTT
TRBV6-2/TRBV6-3	many	TRBJ1-6	17	TRBD1	CASSAGTASPYNSPLHF	TGTGCCAGCAGTGCCGGGACAGCGAGCCCCTATAATTCACCCCTCCACTTT
TRBV20-1	many	TRBJ2-7	11	NA	CSPEDTYEQYF	TGCAGCCCCGAGGACACCTACGAGCAGTACTTC
TRBV11-2	many	TRBJ1-1	13	NA	CASNTIWDTEAFF	TGTGCCAGCAACACCATCTGGGACACTGAAGCTTTCTTT
TRBV6-5	NA	TRBJ1-2	14	NA	CASSYFRDHYGYTF	TGTGCCAGCAGTTACTTCAGGGATCACTATGGCTACACCTTC
TRBV27	many	TRBJ2-2	15	NA	CASSFGGTGTGELFF	TGTGCCAGCAGTTTTGGGGGAACAGGGACCGGGGAGCTGTTTTTT
TRBV24-1	many	TRBJ2-7	14	TRBD2	CATSDGLAGSEQYF	TGTGCCACCAGTGATGGACTAGCGGGATCCGAGCAGTACTTC
TRBV20-1	many	TRBJ2-4	14	TRBD1	CSALETGGSGIQYF	TGCAGTGCTCTAGAGACAGGGGGCTCAGGCATTCAGTACTTC
TRBV19	many	TRBJ1-3	16	TRBD1	CASGLTGVSSGNTIYF	TGTGCCAGTGGACTGACAGGGGTTTCCTCTGGAAACACCATATATTTT
TRBV29-1	many	TRBJ2-5	11	NA	CSYGPEETQYF	TGCAGCTACGGGCCGGAAGAGACCCAGTACTTC
TRBV27	many	TRBJ2-7	15	NA	CASSNTQGTSYEQYF	TGTGCCAGCAGTAACACCCAGGGGACCTCCTACGAGCAGTACTTC
TRBV9	many	TRBJ1-2	12	NA	CASSTGNYGYTF	TGTGCCAGCAGCACCGGGAACTATGGCTACACCTTC
TRBV7-2	NA	TRBJ2-7	15	TRBD2	CASSPLVGGPYEQYF	TGTGCCAGCAGCCCCCTGGTGGGAGGGCCCTACGAGCAGTACTTC
TRBV29-1	many	TRBJ2-7	14	NA	CSVEPDDRTREQYF	TGCAGCGTTGAGCCGGACGATCGGACCAGGGAGCAGTACTTC
TRBV28	NA	TRBJ2-7	11	NA	CASCGPYEQYF	TGTGCCAGTTGCGGGCCCTACGAGCAGTACTTC
TRBV3-1	many	TRBJ2-7	14	NA	CTSSHREKIYEQYF	TGTACCAGCAGCCACCGGGAAAAGATCTACGAGCAGTACTTC